This entry concerns a single T cell receptor (beta chain). The target antigen is unknown. The repertoire was sequenced with immunoSEQ multiplex PCR; TCRdb's copy has only in-frame clones and lacks some. The table has roughly 2.6 million clones, about 92% seen once; the top ten hold over 0.12%. The sample comes from a study of shared clonotypes between healthy human individuals. The overall study: Per donor, three plates held CD4 naive cells, three held CD4 memory, two held CD8 naive and one held CD8 memory.

V lost 7 bases and J lost 5; bases outside the gene matches: 16. Germline loops: CDR1 MRHNA, CDR2 SNTAGT. This CDR3 is 16 amino acids long. Regarding the study as a whole: The sharing of 4.5% to 5.5% of naive CD4 clonotypes was seen across several donors. The four-donor shared clonotypes exceeded non-shared clonotypes in generation probability, with non-shared ones scoring lower.

The origin of this receptor is a man aged 18 to 30 in good health. The sample was naive CD4+ T cells sorted from blood. Subset meaning: CD45RA+ positively selected. The V and J genes are TRBV6-4 and TRBJ2-7; the match to TRBD2 covers 8 bases. DNA for the CDR3: TGTGCCAGCAAGATCCTACCGGGACTAGAGTGCCACGAGCAGTACTTC. It yields the protein CASKILPGLECHEQYF.